The 23 T cell receptor beta chains below all came from one sample that was sequenced in a study of shared clonotypes between healthy human individuals. Assay used: immunoSEQ multiplex PCR; TCRdb lists only in-frame clones, some missing. This sample carries approximately 510,000 clones, approximately 79% of them seen once, and the ten largest clones take 10% to 15%. The sequenced sample consisted of PBMCs. Receptors originate from a woman aged 40 to 50 in good health. Some clones in this sample may be carry-over from other donors' samples.

In this sample, this clone turned up many times. The chain joins TRBV10-3 to TRBJ1-1; 9 bases are a match to TRBD1. V trimming: 8 bases; J trimming: 0 bases; junction bases outside the gene matches: 7. Germline assignment: CDR1 ENHRY and CDR2 SYGVKD. The CDR3 is 15 residues long. In nucleotides, the CDR3 is TGTGCCATCGGGGGACAGGGAACCTTGAACACTGAAGCTTTCTTT. As protein: CAIGGQGTLNTEAFF.

The V call is TRBV16, the J call TRBJ2-7, with a possible D match to TRBD1 (5 bases). The V end was cut by 0 bases, the J end by 7 bases, with 10 bases between. Per germline, CDR1 KGHSY and CDR2 FQNENV. This CDR3 has 13 residues. The CDR3 is CASSQSTDTEQYF. CDR3 in DNA: TGTGCCAGCAGCCAATCGACAGATACTGAGCAGTACTTC.

This clone was observed a few times. The chain combines TRBV19 with TRBJ2-5; D unresolved. This CDR3 spans 13 amino acids. V was shortened by 9 bases and J by 4 bases, with 15 bases between the two germline ends. Germline V gives CDR1 LNHDA, CDR2 SQIVND (reference sequence). CDR3 bases: TGTGCCAGCAGCCTAGTGTCGGGAGAGACCCAGTACTTC. Its protein product is CASSLVSGETQYF.

The chain is built from TRBV6-1 and TRBJ2-7; 9 positions agree with TRBD1. This CDR3 has 14 amino acids. V was clipped by 6 bases and J by 0 bases; unmatched bases: 3. Germline loops: CDR1 MNHNS, CDR2 SASEGT. CDR3 DNA: TGTGCCAGCAGCGGACAGGGGTACTCCTACGAGCAGTACTTC. Translated, it gives CASSGQGYSYEQYF.

Comments on this clone: At the DNA level, this CDR3 is encoded by other sequences in the same sample as well. This chain joins TRBV5-1 and TRBJ2-1, with D possibly matching TRBD1 (6 bases). Germline V lookup: CDR1 SGHRS, CDR2 YFSETQ. There are 12 residues in the CDR3. The germline V and J ends were trimmed by 2 bases and 6 bases, with 6 bases remaining between them. CDR3 protein: CASSLQGNEQFF. CDR3 coding DNA: TGCGCCAGCAGCTTACAGGGCAATGAGCAGTTCTTC.

This sequence joins TRBV9 and TRBJ2-1; 8 bases agree with TRBD2. From germline, CDR1 is SGDLS and CDR2 YYNGEE. The CDR3 contains 16 residues. The V and J ends lost 2 bases and 4 bases, in that order; junction bases with no gene match: 8. This CDR3 is CASSVSGSGVYNEQFF. CDR3 bases: TGTGCCAGCAGCGTGAGCGGGAGTGGAGTATACAATGAGCAGTTCTTC.

The chain uses TRBV15 and TRBJ2-7; 9 nucleotides line up with TRBD2. Germline V gene sequence: CDR1 LNHNV, CDR2 YYDKDF (reference sequence). The length of the CDR3 is 16 residues. Losses at the gene ends were 3 bases for V and 6 bases for J; bases not matched to a gene: 12. The CDR3 DNA follows: TGTGCCACCAGCAGGAATCCGACTAGCGGAGAGGGCGAGCAGTACTTC. This codes for CATSRNPTSGEGEQYF.

In DNA, the CDR3 is TGTGCCAGCAGTCTCGGGACTAGCGGGATTGGTGAGCAGTTCTTC. Translating it yields CASSLGTSGIGEQFF. The J gene is TRBJ2-1, the V gene TRBV27; 13 bases map to TRBD2. This CDR3 is built from 15 residues. Looked up from germline, CDR1 is MNHEY and CDR2 is SMNVEV (reference sequence). V trimming: 5 bases; J trimming: 9 bases; junction bases outside the gene matches: 7.

The chain carries TRBV7-9 and TRBJ2-7; 7 bases are shared with TRBD2. The CDR3 loop spans 14 amino acids. The trim removed 5 bases at V and 0 bases at J, leaving 4 bases unmatched. Germline V gene data show CDR1 as SEHNR and CDR2 as FQNEAQ (reference sequence). The CDR3 loop is CASSASGSSYEQYF. In nucleotides, the CDR3 is TGTGCCAGCAGCGCTAGCGGCAGCTCCTACGAGCAGTACTTC.

This clone was seen a few times. Other nucleotide sequences from this sample produce the same CDR3. The J gene is TRBJ2-2, the V gene TRBV7-9, with D tentatively TRBD2 (7 bases). The ends were cut back, 2 bases at V and 4 bases at J, with 17 bases in the middle. The CDR3 loop spans 17 amino acids. Germline-derived CDR1 and CDR2 are SEHNR and FQNEAQ (reference sequence). The CDR3 DNA follows: TGTGCCAGCAGCTTATCGAGGGGGGGAGAGGGCACCGGGGAGCTGTTTTTT. It encodes CASSLSRGGEGTGELFF.

This chain links TRBV4-2 with TRBJ2-7; 10 bases agree with TRBD1. This CDR3 has 15 amino acids. Per the germline V gene, CDR1 is LGHNA and CDR2 is YNFKEQ. The trim removed 2 bases at V and 3 bases at J, leaving 4 bases unmatched. The CDR3 DNA reads as TGTGCCAGCAGCCAAACCCGGACAGGGGGCTACGAGCAGTACTTC. Amino acids: CASSQTRTGGYEQYF.

The rearrangement uses TRBV5-4 and TRBJ2-1; 13 bases fit TRBD2. This CDR3 has 16 amino acids. Germline loops: CDR1 SGHNT, CDR2 YYREEE (reference sequence). J was trimmed by 7 bases and V by 4 bases; bases with no gene match: 8. CDR3 nucleotides: TGTGCCAGCAGCCGACCGACTAGCGGGAGGAGGAATGAGCAGTTCTTC. It codes for CASSRPTSGRRNEQFF.

This clone has just one count. The V and J genes are TRBV28 and TRBJ2-3; 9 bases fit TRBD2. Germline CDR1 is MDHEN and CDR2 is SYDVKM. The CDR3 covers 16 residues. Losses at the gene ends were 5 bases for V and 6 bases for J; bases not matched to a gene: 12. Here the CDR3 reads CASSRRLAADRDTQYF. The CDR3, as DNA: TGTGCCAGCAGTCGAAGACTAGCGGCCGATAGGGATACGCAGTATTTT.

The chain links TRBV6-4 to TRBJ2-1; 8 bases are shared with TRBD1. The germline CDR1 and CDR2 sequences are MRHNA and SNTAGT. J lost 3 bases, V lost 2 bases, and 3 bases had no gene match. This CDR3 region has 15 residues. CDR3: CASSDQGADYNEQFF. As DNA, the CDR3 is TGTGCCAGCAGTGACCAGGGGGCGGACTACAATGAGCAGTTCTTC.

This CDR3 reads CASSLLVEGSYEQYF. The CDR3 DNA follows: TGTGCCAGTAGTTTACTAGTCGAGGGCTCCTACGAGCAGTACTTC. J is TRBJ2-7 and V is TRBV19; D may be TRBD2 (5 bases). V gave up 5 bases and J gave up 0 bases, with 14 bases separating them. The CDR3 has 15 amino acids. Germline assignment: CDR1 LNHDA and CDR2 SQIVND (reference sequence).

The CDR3 sequence is CASSLANTGELFF. CDR3 coding DNA: TGTGCCAGCAGCTTAGCGAACACCGGGGAGCTGTTTTTT. This rearrangement joins TRBV11-2 to TRBJ2-2; D not certain. The CDR3 has 13 amino acids. V was shortened by 1 base and J by 0 bases, with 0 bases between the two germline ends. The germline V gene has CDR1 SGHAT and CDR2 FQNNGV.

Comment on this clone: This CDR3 is also generated by other DNA sequences in the sample. This rearrangement joins TRBV19 to TRBJ2-5; no clear D gene. The V gene's germline CDR1 is LNHDA and CDR2 SQIVND (reference sequence). The germline V and J ends were trimmed by 6 bases and 4 bases, with 6 bases remaining between them. CDR3 length equals 11 residues. The DNA for the CDR3 is TGTGCCAGTAGAATCGGAGAGACCCAGTACTTC. This translates into CASRIGETQYF.

The CDR3 spells CASSRGGAGANVLTF. Here the CDR3 DNA reads TGTGCCAGCAGTCGCGGGGGCGCTGGGGCCAACGTCCTGACTTTC. The V and J genes are TRBV7-8 and TRBJ2-6, with D possibly being TRBD2 (7 bases). V lost 6 bases to trimming and J lost 2 bases, with 11 bases between them. The CDR3 length is 15 residues. Germline assignment: CDR1 SGHVS and CDR2 FQNEAQ.

This clone has only a few counts. The chain links TRBV27 to TRBJ2-1, with D uncertain. The CDR3 is 16 residues long. The germline V gene has CDR1 MNHEY and CDR2 SMNVEV (reference sequence). The ends were cut back, 4 bases at V and 2 bases at J, with 15 bases in the middle. The CDR3 is CASSSLSGSTYNEQFF. Written as DNA, the CDR3 is TGTGCCAGCAGTTCCCTCTCCGGGTCGACCTACAATGAGCAGTTCTTC.

Ten or more counts support this clone. The J gene is TRBJ1-2, the V gene TRBV25-1; D is possibly TRBD1 (6 bases). The V and J ends lost 6 bases and 1 base respectively, with 15 bases between them. Germline V lookup: CDR1 MGHDK, CDR2 SYGVNS. This CDR3 region has 15 residues. The CDR3 reads CASRPRQALNYGYTF. In nucleotides, the CDR3 is TGTGCCAGCAGACCTAGACAGGCCCTTAACTATGGCTACACCTTC.

The rearrangement links TRBV7-3 to TRBJ2-1; 12 bases map to TRBD2. Germline V gene sequence: CDR1 SGHTA, CDR2 FQGTGA. The CDR3 extends over 20 amino acids. V lost 5 bases and J lost 8; bases outside the gene matches: 22. The CDR3 region has the DNA TGTGCCAGCAGCCCGACAAATTGGCCTAGCGGGAGGGAGGGTAAGGATGAGCAGTTCTTC. Translated: CASSPTNWPSGREGKDEQFF.

Remarks on this clone: At the DNA level, this CDR3 is encoded by other sequences in the same sample as well. The chain joins TRBV27 to TRBJ2-3; the D is unclear. Trimming took off 0 bases at V and 0 bases at J, with 1 base between the two ends. Germline V gives CDR1 MNHEY, CDR2 SMNVEV (reference sequence). The CDR3 runs to 13 residues. The CDR3 DNA sequence: TGTGCCAGCAGTTTATCGAGCACAGATACGCAGTATTTT. Translation: CASSLSSTDTQYF.

The V gene is TRBV5-1, the J gene TRBJ2-2; 7 nucleotides match TRBD2. Trimming cost V 2 bases and J 0 bases; bases outside gene matches: 1. The CDR3 contains 15 residues. Looked up from germline, CDR1 is SGHRS and CDR2 is YFSETQ. CDR3 sequence: CASSFRGANTGELFF. CDR3 nucleotide sequence: TGCGCCAGCAGCTTCCGGGGGGCGAACACCGGGGAGCTGTTTTTT. Together with reference TRBV5-1 and TRBJ2-2, the CDR3 gives the full variable domain: KAGVTQTPRYLIKTRGQQVTLSCSPISGHRSVSWYQQTPGQGLQFLFEYFSETQRNKGNFPGRFSGRQFSNSRSEMNVSTLELGDSALYLCASSFRGANTGELFFGEGSRLTVL.